Below are 20 T cell receptor beta chains sequenced from a single sample in a study of T cell clonality in common variable immunodeficiency (dated by TCRdb to 2013 to 2016). Study-wide findings and limitations: CVID TCRbeta sequences reportedly showed fewer deletions and N-nucleotide insertions and lacked highly modified clones with 13 or more V deletions.

Library prep was done by the immunoSEQ multiplex PCR assay. The table was pulled from immuneACCESS by TCRdb, which kept in-frame rearrangements only. Such tables lose some clones; where checked, under half of the loss comes from unresolved V genes, and the rest has no known cause. Here the sample lists around 15,000 clones, none seen once only. The ten largest account for approximately 12% of the sample. Antigens for these TCRs are unknown. Input material: peripheral blood mononuclear cells. These receptors all stem from a human donor with common variable immunodeficiency.

Only a few counts were recorded for this clone. The read ends 3 residues before the CDR3 terminus; that terminus is restored from the germline J gene. The chain combines TRBV7-2 with TRBJ2-1, with a possible D match to TRBD2 (5 bases). V lost 6 bases to trimming and J lost 0 bases, with 12 bases between them. The CDR3 covers 15 residues. CDR1 SGHTA and CDR2 FQGNSA come from the germline V gene. CDR3 loop: CASRPGYGSYNEQFF. Partial CDR3 DNA: TGTGCCAGCAGACCGGGGTACGGCTCCTACAATGAG.

About this clone itself: From the germline J gene comes the end of the CDR3, since the read stops 3 residues before it. This sequence joins TRBV19 and TRBJ2-5; 7 bases are a match to TRBD2. Germline trimming cut 4 bases from V and 5 bases from J; bases unmatched to any gene: 7. The CDR3 covers 14 residues. CDR1 and CDR2 from the germline V gene are LNHDA and SQIVND (reference sequence). CDR3: CASSTGRAGETQYF. CDR3 bases read: TGTGCCAGTAGTACGGGACGAGCGGGGGAGACC.

This clone was counted only a few times. Read data end 3 residues before the CDR3 end; the end is taken from the germline J gene. The V gene is TRBV18, the J gene TRBJ1-4; D is uncertain. The CDR3 covers 16 residues. The V end lost 3 bases, the J end lost 2 bases, and 13 bases lay between the germline ends. Germline loops: CDR1 KGHSH, CDR2 LQKENI. The CDR3 loop is CASSPLGSGTNEKLFF. The sequenced CDR3 bases are TGTGCCAGCTCACCGTTGGGCTCTGGGACTAATGAAAAA.

This clone was picked up a small number of times. The CDR3 end lies 3 residues beyond the end of the read and is filled in from the germline J gene. The V call is TRBV5-1, the J call TRBJ2-1, with 10 bases identical to TRBD2. Germline V lookup: CDR1 SGHRS, CDR2 YFSETQ. The ends lost 3 bases at V and 7 bases at J; junction bases unmatched: 7. The CDR3 has 15 residues. The CDR3 DNA, read in part, is TGCGCCAGCAGCTCCCTGGGGACTAGCGTGAATGAG. Amino acid sequence: CASSSLGTSVNE. From start to end, the CDR3 is CASSSLGTSVNEQFF.

A few counts support this clone. The sequence runs out 3 residues before the end of the CDR3; the remainder is reconstructed from the germline J gene. The V call is TRBV6-2 or TRBV6-3, the J call TRBJ2-1; 10 nucleotides align to TRBD2. The J segment lost 2 bases and the V segment lost 7 bases, leaving 2 bases of the junction unmatched. Germline assignment: CDR1 MNHEY and CDR2 SVGEGT. The CDR3 consists of 14 residues. The sequenced part of the CDR3 DNA is TGTGCCAGCACCCTAGCGGGGGCCTACAATGAG. Translated, it gives CASTLAGAYNE. The entire CDR3 reads CASTLAGAYNEQFF.

This clone showed up just a few times. Sequencing ends 3 residues short of the CDR3 end; the germline J gene provides the rest. V and J are TRBV19 and TRBJ2-7; tentative D call: TRBD1 (5 bases). The V and J ends lost 8 bases and 3 bases respectively, with 11 bases between them. Germline loops: CDR1 LNHDA, CDR2 SQIVND (reference sequence). There are 12 residues in the CDR3. CDR3 DNA (partial): TGTGCCAGTGGGGCAGGGCTCTACGAG. It translates to CASGAGLYE. The full-length CDR3 reads as CASGAGLYEQYF.

On this clone itself: The sequence runs out 3 residues before the end of the CDR3; the remainder is reconstructed from the germline J gene. V usage is TRBV19 and J usage is TRBJ2-4; 8 bases fit TRBD1. The trim removed 4 bases at V and 6 bases at J, leaving 11 bases unmatched. The CDR3 consists of 16 residues. CDR1 is LNHDA, CDR2 SQIVND, per germline (reference sequence). This chain's CDR3 is CASSNKSRTGRNIQYF. CDR3 bases read: TGTGCCAGTAGTAATAAATCCCGGACAGGGAGAAACATT.

A word on this clone: The CDR3 end falls 3 residues outside the read, so it is completed with the germline J gene. The genes are TRBV18 and TRBJ2-7, with D perhaps matching TRBD1 (5 bases). The CDR3 has 13 residues. V lost 6 bases to trimming and J lost 1 base, with 10 bases between them. Germline lookup yields CDR1 KGHSH and CDR2 LQKENI. The CDR3 here is CASSHDRSYEQYF. Incomplete CDR3 DNA: TGTGCCAGCTCGCACGACAGATCCTACGAG.

About this clone: The read finishes 3 residues shy of the CDR3 end, and the germline J gene is used to complete it. The chain couples TRBV18 to TRBJ1-4, with 7 positions matching TRBD1. Trimming cost V 3 bases and J 7 bases; bases outside gene matches: 5. Germline V CDR1 and CDR2: KGHSH, LQKENI. The CDR3 is made up of 14 amino acids. The CDR3 bases that were read are TGTGCCAGCTCACCGACAGGGCCCCGTGAAAAA. Translation: CASSPTGPREK. The full-length CDR3 reads as CASSPTGPREKLFF.

By proportion, this clone is medium-sized (0.01 to 0.1%). The read is 3 residues too short to cover the CDR3 end, so that end is filled in from the germline J gene. Other DNA sequences of this sample code for an identical CDR3. The chain couples TRBV18 to TRBJ2-2, with 10 bases identical to TRBD2. The CDR3 spans 16 residues. J lost 4 bases, V lost 3 bases, and 5 bases had no gene match. Germline loops: CDR1 KGHSH, CDR2 LQKENI. The CDR3 region is CASSPNQRGGTGELFF. The sequenced part of the CDR3 DNA is TGTGCCAGCTCACCCAACCAGCGGGGGGGCACCGGGGAG. Full variable domain (missing parts from reference TRBV18 and TRBJ2-2): NAGVMQNPRHLVRRRGQEARLRCSPMKGHSHVYWYRQLPEEGLKFMVYLQKENIIDESGMPKERFSAEFPKEGPSILRIQQVVRGDSAAYFCASSPNQRGGTGELFFGEGSRLTVL.

With respect to this clone: The DNA ends 3 residues before the CDR3 does, and the rest of the CDR3 is filled in from the germline J gene. The chain uses TRBV20-1 and TRBJ2-3, with 10 positions matching TRBD2. Germline CDR1 reads DFQATT; CDR2 reads SNEGSKA (reference sequence). With 6 bases clipped from V and 6 bases from J, the junction kept 15 bases outside the gene matches. The CDR3 length is 16 residues. The CDR3 sequence: CSAPPRASGSWDTQYF. The sequenced CDR3 bases are TGCAGTGCCCCTCCAAGGGCTAGCGGGAGTTGGGATACG.

The table lists this clone with a few counts. The observed sequence ends 3 residues before the CDR3 terminus, with the missing tail filled in from the germline J gene. This rearrangement joins TRBV11-3 to TRBJ1-1, with D tentatively TRBD1 (5 bases). V was shortened by 2 bases and J by 4 bases, with 8 bases between the two germline ends. Germline CDR1 SGHNT, CDR2 YENEEA. The CDR3 sequence is 13 residues long. The sequenced part of the CDR3 DNA is TGTGCCAGCAGCTTAAAGGGGAGCACTGAA. Translation: CASSLKGSTE. Given in full, the CDR3 is CASSLKGSTEAFF.

On this clone itself: The observed sequence ends 3 residues before the CDR3 terminus, with the missing tail filled in from the germline J gene. V is TRBV7-9 and J is TRBJ1-2; 10 positions agree with TRBD1. The CDR3 contains 14 residues. J was trimmed by 1 base and V by 11 bases; bases with no gene match: 7. Looked up from germline, CDR1 is SEHNR and CDR2 is FQNEAQ (reference sequence). The CDR3 region is CAGQGEKYNYGYTF. CDR3 DNA (partial): TGTGCCGGACAGGGGGAAAAATATAACTATGGC.

In regard to this clone: The read ends 3 residues shy of where the CDR3 ends; the end is completed using the germline J gene. The rearrangement uses TRBV19 and TRBJ2-5; D is unclear. The ends were cut back, 2 bases at V and 5 bases at J, with 12 bases in the middle. Germline loops: CDR1 LNHDA, CDR2 SQIVND (reference sequence). The CDR3 is made up of 14 amino acids. The chain's CDR3 is CASSITQALETQYF. Partial CDR3 DNA: TGTGCCAGTAGTATAACGCAGGCGCTGGAGACC.

This clone was observed at least ten times. The observed sequence ends 3 residues before the CDR3 terminus, with the missing tail filled in from the germline J gene. The chain recombines TRBV5-4 with TRBJ2-1, with 12 bases matching TRBD2. CDR1 is SGHNT and CDR2 is YYREEE in the germline V gene (reference sequence). The length of the CDR3 is 16 residues. V lost 3 bases to trimming and J lost 7 bases; unmatched junction nucleotides: 8. Partial CDR3 DNA: TGTGCCAGCAGCTGGCCGACTAGCGGGAGAGTAAATGAG. Translated, it gives CASSWPTSGRVNE. The full CDR3 is CASSWPTSGRVNEQFF. The complete variable domain, with remaining parts taken from reference TRBV5-4 and TRBJ2-1, reads ETGVTQSPTHLIKTRGQQVTLRCSSQSGHNTVSWYQQALGQGPQFIFQYYREEENGRGNFPPRFSGLQFPNYSSELNVNALELDDSALYLCASSWPTSGRVNEQFFGPGTRLTVL.

This clone appeared a few times. The CDR3 end falls 3 residues outside the read, so it is completed with the germline J gene. The J gene is TRBJ2-4, the V gene TRBV7-9, with D possibly being TRBD1 (5 bases). This CDR3 is 15 amino acids long. Germline V lookup: CDR1 SEHNR, CDR2 FQNEAQ (reference sequence). The CDR3 reads CASSLLSGADPAQYF. The CDR3 DNA, read in part, is TGTGCCAGCAGCTTATTATCTGGGGCAGACCCCGCT.

This clone was recorded many times. From the germline J gene comes the end of the CDR3, since the read stops 3 residues before it. The chain links TRBV18 to TRBJ2-1, with D unresolved. V was clipped by 4 bases and J by 0 bases, with 10 bases between them. This CDR3 has 15 amino acids. The germline V gene encodes CDR1 KGHSH and CDR2 LQKENI. Partial CDR3 DNA: TGTGCCAGCTCACAGGGTCCGAGCTCCTACAATGAG. As protein: CASSQGPSSYNE. In full, the CDR3 reads CASSQGPSSYNEQFF.

This clone has a handful of counts. The read terminates 3 residues before the CDR3 end, so the remaining end is supplied by the germline J gene. This chain connects TRBV18 to TRBJ1-1; TRBD1 is a possible D gene (5 bases). The CDR3 length is 15 residues. Looked up from germline, CDR1 is KGHSH and CDR2 is LQKENI. Trimming left V 1 base short and J 7 bases short, with 16 bases between. The sequenced CDR3 bases are TGTGCCAGCTCACCACAGCAGGGAAGGGTTGATGAA. Protein: CASSPQQGRVDE. The full-length CDR3 reads as CASSPQQGRVDEAFF.

The CDR3 is CAGQGSYNSPLHF. The covered CDR3 bases are TGTGCCGGACAGGGGTCCTATAATTCACCC. The chain recombines TRBV2 with TRBJ1-6; TRBD1 aligns across 9 bases. The read falls 3 residues short of the CDR3 end, and the missing part is taken from the germline J gene. Per germline, CDR1 SNHLY and CDR2 FYNNEI. Trimming took 11 bases from V and 1 from J; bases not matched to a gene: 0. The CDR3 totals 13 residues.

This clone is termed medium-sized. The read is 3 residues too short to cover the CDR3 end, so that end is filled in from the germline J gene. The chain combines TRBV18 with TRBJ2-2; D is undetermined. The CDR3 contains 14 residues. Looked up from germline, CDR1 is KGHSH and CDR2 is LQKENI. Trimming stripped 3 bases from V and 8 bases from J, with 13 bases between. Incomplete CDR3 DNA: TGTGCCAGCTCACCCCCAGGCCCCAGAGGGGAG. It translates to CASSPPGPRGE. The entire CDR3 reads CASSPPGPRGELFF.